Below, 18 T cell receptor beta chains from the same sample are listed, as sequenced in a study of response to subunit inactivated influenza vaccine. TCRdb re-derived calls from the RT-PCR reads in MiXCR, one entry per CDR3 protein. The sample includes 400,000 to 650,000 distinct CDR3 sequences, 6% to 9% of them seen just once. Sequencing used PBMCs from blood, obtained about 24 months after vaccination. The receptors derive from a man between 50 and 69 years old who received an inactivated influenza vaccine.

This clonotype has a handful of counts. The DNA for the CDR3 is TGCAGTGCTAGAGATTCCGGACACGTCTACAATGAGCAGTTCTTC. Translated, it gives CSARDSGHVYNEQFF. V is TRBV20-1 and J is TRBJ2-1, with a possible D match to TRBD1 (5 bases). This CDR3 comprises 15 residues. Trimming left V 0 bases short and J 3 bases short, with 12 bases between. CDR1 is DFQATT, CDR2 SNEGSKA, per germline (reference sequence).

The rearrangement uses TRBV11-3 and TRBJ2-1, with 7 bases lining up with TRBD2. V lost 0 bases to trimming and J lost 7 bases; unmatched junction nucleotides: 9. The germline V gene has CDR1 SGHNT and CDR2 YENEEA. The CDR3 runs 16 residues. This CDR3 is CASSLDVAGDQNEQFF. For the CDR3, the DNA is TGTGCCAGCAGCTTAGACGTGGCGGGAGACCAGAATGAGCAGTTCTTC.

This clonotype was counted many times. The rearrangement uses TRBV12-3 or TRBV12-4 and TRBJ2-5, with D tentatively TRBD2 (6 bases). This CDR3 is 13 amino acids long. V lost 5 bases, J lost 5 bases, and 12 bases lay in between. DNA of the CDR3: TGTGCCAGCAGTCCGGGGGTCTCCGAGACCCAGTACTTC. Translated, it gives CASSPGVSETQYF.

This clonotype came up many times. The chain joins TRBV10-3 to TRBJ2-7; D gene ambiguous. From germline, CDR1 is ENHRY and CDR2 SYGVKD. The CDR3 is 11 amino acids. The V end lost 3 bases, the J end lost 0 bases, and 0 bases lay between the germline ends. The CDR3 protein is CAISDSYEQYF. CDR3 nucleotides: TGTGCCATCAGTGACTCCTACGAGCAGTACTTC.

This clonotype has at least ten counts. The V and J genes are TRBV5-1 and TRBJ2-7, with TRBD2 matching 7 bases. Trimming removed 5 bases from V and 3 bases from J; junction bases left unmatched: 11. The germline gives CDR1 SGHRS, CDR2 YFSETQ. There are 15 residues in the CDR3. CDR3 protein: CASSAASGTFYEQYF. The DNA for the CDR3 is TGCGCCAGCAGTGCCGCGAGCGGGACTTTCTACGAGCAGTACTTC.

This clonotype has a count of ten or more. The rearrangement uses TRBV12-3 or TRBV12-4 and TRBJ1-5; 7 positions match TRBD1. The CDR3 runs to 15 residues. The J segment lost 3 bases and the V segment lost 6 bases, leaving 8 bases of the junction unmatched. This chain's CDR3 is CASSRGDSVNQPQHF. CDR3 nucleotide sequence: TGTGCCAGCAGCCGGGGGGACAGCGTCAATCAGCCCCAGCATTTT.

The V call is TRBV28, the J call TRBJ2-7, with D possibly TRBD1 on 6 matching bases. The CDR3 contains 19 residues. Trimming stripped 4 bases from V and 3 bases from J, with 28 bases between. The germline V gene has CDR1 MDHEN and CDR2 SYDVKM. The CDR3 region has the DNA TGTGCCAGCAGTTCCATTGCCCAAGGACAGACGCCTTGGGACTACGAGCAGTACTTC. Protein: CASSSIAQGQTPWDYEQYF.

The J gene is TRBJ1-1, the V gene TRBV15; D perhaps matches TRBD1 (5 bases). Germline assignment: CDR1 LNHNV and CDR2 YYDKDF (reference sequence). The CDR3 is 14 residues long. With 1 base removed from V and 5 bases from J, the gap between germline ends came to 11 bases. The CDR3 loop reads CATSRAGRGTEAFF. The CDR3 bases are TGTGCCACCAGCAGAGCGGGGAGGGGAACTGAAGCTTTCTTT.

The chain combines TRBV11-2 with TRBJ1-6; no definite D call. Trimming left V 0 bases short and J 10 bases short, with 10 bases between. Germline loops: CDR1 SGHAT, CDR2 FQNNGV. The CDR3 sequence is 14 residues long. CDR3 amino acids: CASSLDYGRSPLHF. The CDR3 DNA is TGTGCCAGCAGCTTAGATTATGGTCGGTCACCCCTCCACTTT.

The chain recombines TRBV20-1 with TRBJ2-5; 15 nucleotides align to TRBD2. V trimming: 5 bases; J trimming: 5 bases; junction bases outside the gene matches: 9. The CDR3 runs 16 residues. Germline V gene sequence: CDR1 DFQATT, CDR2 SNEGSKA (reference sequence). The CDR3 DNA reads as TGCAGTGCTGCACCGGGACTAGCGGGGGGCGGGGAGACCCAGTACTTC. Translation gives CSAAPGLAGGGETQYF.

This clonotype was observed a few times. The chain joins TRBV5-6 to TRBJ1-5; a weak D match, TRBD1 (5 bases). The V end lost 0 bases, the J end lost 9 bases, and 16 bases lay between the germline ends. This CDR3 is built from 15 residues. Germline CDR1 and CDR2: SGHDT and YYEEEE. CDR3 coding DNA: TGTGCCAGCAGCTTGGCCCTGGGCGGACAAGGGCCCCAGCATTTT. Translation gives CASSLALGGQGPQHF.

This clonotype was observed a handful of times. The V call is TRBV9, the J call TRBJ2-3; 9 bases map to TRBD2. From germline, CDR1 is SGDLS and CDR2 YYNGEE. The CDR3 has 15 amino acids. V was clipped by 4 bases and J by 3 bases; unmatched bases: 6. Here the CDR3 reads CASSLRLAVTDTQYF. CDR3 DNA sequence: TGTGCCAGCAGCCTTAGACTAGCGGTTACAGATACGCAGTATTTT. The full variable domain, with the rest looked up from reference TRBV9 and TRBJ2-3, is DSGVTQTPKHLITATGQRVTLRCSPRSGDLSVYWYQQSLDQGLQFLIQYYNGEERAKGNILERFSAQQFPDLHSELNLSSLELGDSALYFCASSLRLAVTDTQYFGPGTRLTVL.

The chain links TRBV5-1 to TRBJ2-7; 8 nucleotides line up with TRBD1. CDR1 and CDR2 (germline): SGHRS, YFSETQ. J was trimmed by 7 bases and V by 6 bases; bases with no gene match: 9. The CDR3 sequence is 13 residues long. CDR3 in DNA: TGCGCCAGCAACCAGGGGGCGAGTAAAGAGCAGTACTTC. Translation gives CASNQGASKEQYF.

This clonotype has ten or more counts. V and J are TRBV5-5 and TRBJ1-5; 8 nucleotides align to TRBD1. The germline CDR1 and CDR2 sequences are SGHKS and YYEKEE (reference sequence). The J segment lost 7 bases and the V segment lost 3 bases, leaving 6 bases of the junction unmatched. The CDR3 sequence is 14 residues long. CDR3 sequence: CASSSPGGGQPQHF. The CDR3, as DNA: TGTGCCAGCAGCTCCCCAGGGGGCGGCCAGCCCCAGCATTTT.

As for this clonotype: The junction shows a germline mismatch at one end, possibly a read error. The chain recombines TRBV11-2 with TRBJ2-7; tentatively, D is TRBD1 or TRBD2 (5 bases each). Looked up from germline, CDR1 is SGHAT and CDR2 is FQNNGV. This CDR3 comprises 15 residues. DNA for the CDR3: TGTGCCAGCACCTTAGGATGGGACGCCTCCTACGAGCAGTACTTC. Residues: CASTLGWDASYEQYF. Based on the CDR3 plus reference TRBV11-2 and TRBJ2-7, the full variable domain is EAGVAQSPRYKIIEKRQSVAFWCNPISGHATLYWYQQILGQGPKLLIQFQNNGVVDDSQLPKDRFSAERLKGVDSTLKIQPAKLEDSAVYLCASTLGWDASYEQYFGPGTRLTVT.

This clonotype was observed many times. V and J are TRBV9 and TRBJ2-3; D uncertain. Germline values: CDR1 SGDLS, CDR2 YYNGEE. This CDR3 region has 13 residues. V was pared by 2 bases and J by 2 bases, with 6 bases between. CDR3 region: CASSVTATDTQYF. The DNA of the CDR3 is TGTGCCAGCAGCGTTACCGCCACAGATACGCAGTATTTT.

This clonotype turned up a few times. The V and J genes are TRBV7-9 and TRBJ2-3; D not certain. There are 13 residues in the CDR3. From germline, CDR1 is SEHNR and CDR2 FQNEAQ (reference sequence). The ends were cut back, 4 bases at V and 0 bases at J, with 5 bases in the middle. CDR3 in DNA: TGTGCCAGCAGCTCCATGAGCACAGATACGCAGTATTTT. This sequence encodes CASSSMSTDTQYF.

This clonotype showed up many times. The genes are TRBV5-1 and TRBJ2-2, with D perhaps matching TRBD1 (6 bases). Per the germline V gene, CDR1 is SGHRS and CDR2 is YFSETQ. Between the trimmed V and J ends, which lost 0 bases and 8 bases, there was a span of 11 bases. This CDR3 spans 14 amino acids. The CDR3 sequence is CASSLDTGPGELFF. CDR3 bases: TGCGCCAGCAGCTTGGATACAGGGCCTGGGGAGCTGTTTTTT.